Each of the 19 T cell receptor beta chains below was sequenced from the same sample in a study of identical twins. TCRdb ran MiXCR on the 5' RACE reads and lists one entry per CDR3 protein. The sample consists of hundreds of thousands of distinct CDR3 sequences, roughly 18% of them appearing once. The sample was also reused in another study, on T cells expressing NK-cell markers.

Sequenced: PBMCs. Receptors were obtained from a young woman in good health.

This CDR3 is CASSELGNRELFF. CDR3 DNA sequence: TGTGCCAGCAGTGAACTCGGGAACCGGGAGCTGTTTTTT. The chain combines TRBV25-1 with TRBJ2-2; the D gene is possibly TRBD2 (5 bases). The V and J ends lost 2 bases and 9 bases respectively, with 10 bases between them. CDR1 MGHDK and CDR2 SYGVNS come from the germline V gene. The CDR3 length is 13 residues.

The chain uses TRBV11-2 and TRBJ2-3; the match to TRBD1 covers 11 bases. Germline assignment: CDR1 SGHAT and CDR2 FQNNGV. The CDR3 length is 14 residues. The CDR3 loop is CATPGDRGGDTQYF. DNA for the CDR3: TGTGCGACCCCGGGGGACAGGGGGGGTGATACGCAGTATTTT.

The V gene is TRBV5-1, the J gene TRBJ2-1; 9 nucleotides line up with TRBD2. The trim removed 0 bases at V and 8 bases at J, leaving 6 bases unmatched. CDR1 SGHRS and CDR2 YFSETQ come from the germline V gene. CDR3 size: 15 residues. CDR3 coding DNA: TGCGCCAGCAGCTTGGCGGCGGGAGGGCCCGATGAGCAGTTCTTC. Its protein product is CASSLAAGGPDEQFF.

The chain carries TRBV10-3 and TRBJ2-7, with 9 bases lining up with TRBD2. Looked up from germline, CDR1 is ENHRY and CDR2 is SYGVKD. With V trimmed by 11 bases and J by 4 bases, 9 bases remained unmatched. The CDR3 spans 13 residues. The CDR3 loop is CAALAGVEYEQYF. CDR3 coding DNA: TGTGCCGCATTAGCGGGAGTCGAGTACGAGCAGTACTTC.

This clonotype was detected a few times. In nucleotides, the CDR3 is TGCGCCAGCAGCGTACAGGCGGGGGACACTGAAGCTTTCTTT. This encodes CASSVQAGDTEAFF. The chain recombines TRBV5-1 with TRBJ1-1; D is possibly TRBD1 (5 bases). This CDR3 region has 14 residues. Germline assignment: CDR1 SGHRS and CDR2 YFSETQ. The germline V and J ends were trimmed by 4 bases and 3 bases, with 13 bases remaining between them.

The rearrangement links TRBV15 to TRBJ2-2; D remains ambiguous. Trimming cost V 1 base and J 10 bases, with 7 bases left between them. This CDR3 is 12 amino acids long. Germline CDR1 reads LNHNV; CDR2 reads YYDKDF (reference sequence). For the CDR3, the DNA is TGTGCCACCAGCAGAGTTGGAACGGAGCTGTTTTTT. It encodes CATSRVGTELFF.

The chain recombines TRBV5-5 with TRBJ2-7, with D possibly being TRBD1 or TRBD2 (5 bases each). The germline V gene has CDR1 SGHKS and CDR2 YYEKEE (reference sequence). V dropped 5 bases and J dropped 1 base, with 13 bases sitting between them. The CDR3 has 14 residues. The CDR3 DNA follows: TGTGCCAGCAGGCTGCCGGGACGGTCCTACGAGCAGTACTTC. The encoded protein is CASRLPGRSYEQYF.

This clonotype was detected a few times. The CDR3 sequence is CASSLRVNPTVNIQYF. The CDR3, as DNA: TGTGCCAGCAGCTTAAGGGTAAATCCGACGGTAAACATTCAGTACTTC. This rearrangement joins TRBV7-2 to TRBJ2-4, with unresolved D. CDR1 and CDR2 from the germline V gene are SGHTA and FQGNSA. The CDR3 covers 16 residues. Trimming stripped 2 bases from V and 6 bases from J, with 17 bases between. Full variable domain (remainder filled in from reference TRBV7-2 and TRBJ2-4): GAGVSQSPSNKVTEKGKDVELRCDPISGHTALYWYRQSLGQGLEFLIYFQGNSAPDKSGLPSDRFSAERTGGSVSTLTIQRTQQEDSAVYLCASSLRVNPTVNIQYFGAGTRLSVL.

The chain recombines TRBV4-3 with TRBJ2-1; TRBD2 aligns across 8 bases. CDR1 is LGHNA and CDR2 is YSLEER in the germline V gene. This CDR3 contains 13 residues. V lost 1 base and J lost 13; bases outside the gene matches: 6. DNA for the CDR3: TGCGCCAGCAGCCAAGCCTATAGCGGGATTCAGTTCTTC. It translates to CASSQAYSGIQFF.

This clonotype was seen more than once but under ten times. J is TRBJ2-2 and V is TRBV7-6; D is uncertain. Looked up from germline, CDR1 is SGHVS and CDR2 is FNYEAQ. CDR3 length equals 12 residues. The V and J ends lost 2 bases and 7 bases respectively, with 5 bases between them. The CDR3 loop reads CASSLWVGELFF. CDR3 sequence (DNA): TGTGCCAGCAGCTTATGGGTCGGGGAGCTGTTTTTT.

This clonotype was seen only a few times. V gene TRBV20-1 combines with J gene TRBJ2-7, with TRBD1 matching over 7 bases. CDR1 is DFQATT and CDR2 is SNEGSKA in the germline V gene (reference sequence). The CDR3 has 12 amino acids. The CDR3 sequence is CRAQGQDYEQYF. The DNA of the CDR3 is TGCAGAGCACAGGGGCAAGACTACGAGCAGTACTTC.

Only one count was recorded for this clonotype. V usage is TRBV6-2 or TRBV6-3 and J usage is TRBJ2-1; maybe TRBD2 (5 bases). CDR1 MNHEY and CDR2 SVGEGT come from the germline V gene. The CDR3 covers 13 residues. Trimming cost V 6 bases and J 4 bases, with 10 bases left between them. The CDR3 nucleotides read TGTGCCAGCAGCCTCACTAGATACAATGAGCAGTTCTTC. Amino acid sequence: CASSLTRYNEQFF.

The chain has TRBV20-1 and TRBJ2-3; D remains unclear. Germline CDR1 is DFQATT and CDR2 is SNEGSKA (reference sequence). CDR3 length equals 16 residues. The germline V and J ends were trimmed by 6 bases and 0 bases, with 19 bases remaining between them. Here the CDR3 reads CSALGWQSDSTDTQYF. The CDR3 DNA is TGCAGTGCATTAGGATGGCAGTCCGATAGCACAGATACGCAGTATTTT.

In DNA, the CDR3 is TGTGCCATCAGCCGCGGACAGCGATCTGCGGGCGAGCAGTACTTC. Translation gives CAISRGQRSAGEQYF. This chain uses TRBV10-3 with TRBJ2-7; D might be TRBD1 (6 bases). Trimming cost V 6 bases and J 6 bases, with 21 bases left between them. Germline lookup yields CDR1 ENHRY and CDR2 SYGVKD. The CDR3 consists of 15 residues.

The CDR3 DNA reads TGTGCCAGCAGAAACAGAAACTCTGGAAACACCATATATTTT. Translated: CASRNRNSGNTIYF. This sequence joins TRBV7-6 and TRBJ1-3; D is uncertain. Trimming cost V 6 bases and J 0 bases, with 9 bases left between them. The CDR3 spans 14 residues. The germline V gene encodes CDR1 SGHVS and CDR2 FNYEAQ. Full variable domain (missing parts from reference TRBV7-6 and TRBJ1-3): GAGVSQSPRYKVTKRGQDVALRCDPISGHVSLYWYRQALGQGPEFLTYFNYEAQQDKSGLPNDRFSAERPEGSISTLTIQRTEQRDSAMYRCASRNRNSGNTIYFGEGSWLTVV.

The chain links TRBV5-1 to TRBJ2-5; D remains unclear. Per the germline V gene, CDR1 is SGHRS and CDR2 is YFSETQ. This CDR3 has 12 amino acids. With 5 bases removed from V and 5 bases from J, the gap between germline ends came to 10 bases. CDR3 region: CASRGVRETQYF. CDR3 in DNA: TGCGCCAGCAGAGGCGTCCGCGAGACCCAGTACTTC.

The CDR3 sequence is CASSPGGSEGYTF. CDR3 bases: TGTGCCTCGAGCCCAGGGGGGTCGGAAGGCTACACCTTC. The chain couples TRBV27 to TRBJ1-2, with 7 bases lining up with TRBD1. Trimming removed 11 bases from V and 8 bases from J; junction bases left unmatched: 14. Germline V gene data show CDR1 as MNHEY and CDR2 as SMNVEV (reference sequence). The CDR3 length is 13 residues.

The J gene is TRBJ1-1, the V gene TRBV7-6; tentatively, D is TRBD1 (5 bases). This CDR3 comprises 15 residues. Germline-derived CDR1 and CDR2 are SGHVS and FNYEAQ. V shed 5 bases and J shed 4 bases, with 17 bases lying between them. CDR3 in DNA: TGTGCCAGCAGCCCTATTGAAGCCGGGGGCACTGAAGCTTTCTTT. Translation: CASSPIEAGGTEAFF.

This clonotype turned up a few times. This chain links TRBV7-9 with TRBJ1-1; D is undetermined. The CDR3 has 11 residues. Germline assignment: CDR1 SEHNR and CDR2 FQNEAQ (reference sequence). The ends were cut back, 1 base at V and 11 bases at J, with 8 bases in the middle. This CDR3 reads CASSLGERAFF. The CDR3 DNA reads TGTGCCAGCAGCTTAGGAGAGCGGGCTTTCTTT. Together with reference TRBV7-9 and TRBJ1-1, the CDR3 gives the full variable domain: DTGVSQNPRHKITKRGQNVTFRCDPISEHNRLYWYRQTLGQGPEFLTYFQNEAQLEKSRLLSDRFSAERPKGSFSTLEIQRTEQGDSAMYLCASSLGERAFFGQGTRLTVV.